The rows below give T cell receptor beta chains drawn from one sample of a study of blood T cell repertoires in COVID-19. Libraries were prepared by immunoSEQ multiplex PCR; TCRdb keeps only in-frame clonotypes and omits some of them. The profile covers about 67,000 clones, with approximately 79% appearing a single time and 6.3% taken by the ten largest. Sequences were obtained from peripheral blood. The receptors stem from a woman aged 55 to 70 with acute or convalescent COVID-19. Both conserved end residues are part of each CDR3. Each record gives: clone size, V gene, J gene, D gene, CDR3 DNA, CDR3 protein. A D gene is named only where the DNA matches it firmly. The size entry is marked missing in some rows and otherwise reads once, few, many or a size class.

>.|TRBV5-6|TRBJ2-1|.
TGTGCCAGCAGCGGAGGGACAGCGTCCTACAATGAGCAGTTCTTC
CASSGGTASYNEQFF
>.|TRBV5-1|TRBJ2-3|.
TGCGCCAGCAGCAACGGGTTGGCAGATACGCAGTATTTT
CASSNGLADTQYF
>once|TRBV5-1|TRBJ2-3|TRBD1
TGCGCCAGCAGCCTGGACAGGGCCGCAGATACGCAGTATTTT
CASSLDRAADTQYF
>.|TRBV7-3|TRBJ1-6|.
TGTGCCAGCAGCTCCCGCCCCGCAGGGGCAAATTCACCCCTCCACTTT
CASSSRPAGANSPLHF
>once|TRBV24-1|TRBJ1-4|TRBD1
TGTGCCACCACCCATCCCTGGGACAGCCTTAGATTTGCAACTAATGAAAAACTGTTTTTT
CATTHPWDSLRFATNEKLFF
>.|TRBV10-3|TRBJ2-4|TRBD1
TGTGCCATCGCCGGACAGGGGGCTAACATTCAGTACTTC
CAIAGQGANIQYF
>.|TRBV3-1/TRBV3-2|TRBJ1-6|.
TGTGCCAGCAGCCTGGGGCTTGATTCACCCCTCCACTTT
CASSLGLDSPLHF
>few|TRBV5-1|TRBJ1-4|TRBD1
TGCGCCAGCAGCGATCCCCAGGGGGCAAATGAAAAACTGTTTTTT
CASSDPQGANEKLFF
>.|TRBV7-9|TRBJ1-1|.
TGTGCCAGCAGCCGCTGGGGGGATGTGCGGACTGAAGCTTTCTTT
CASSRWGDVRTEAFF
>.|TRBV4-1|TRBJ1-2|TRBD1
TGCGCCAGCAGCCGAACTTGGGGACAGGGATCTAACTATGGCTACACCTTC
CASSRTWGQGSNYGYTF
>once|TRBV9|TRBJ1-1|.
TGTGCCAGCAGCGTAAACCCCGGGACCAGGGGTCGAAGGGCTGAAGCTTTCTTT
CASSVNPGTRGRRAEAFF
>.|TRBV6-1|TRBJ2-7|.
TGTGCCAGCAGTGAACCGCGCCGTACCCCCTACGAGCAGTACTTC
CASSEPRRTPYEQYF
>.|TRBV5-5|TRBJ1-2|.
TGTGCCAGCAGCTTATCGGGGGAAAGTGGCTACACCTTC
CASSLSGESGYTF
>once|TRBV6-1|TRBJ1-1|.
TGTGCCAGCAGTGACCAGGGGTGGACTGAAGCTTTCTTT
CASSDQGWTEAFF
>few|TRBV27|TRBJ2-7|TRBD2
TGTGCCAGCAGCCGAGGTAGCGGGGGGTACTACGAGCAGTACTTC
CASSRGSGGYYEQYF
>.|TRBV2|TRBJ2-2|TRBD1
TGTGCCTTGGGTCGGGACAGGGGCACCGGGGAGCTGTTTTTT
CALGRDRGTGELFF
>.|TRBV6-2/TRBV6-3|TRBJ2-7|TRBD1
TGTGCCAGCAGTCCCTCGGGACAGGGGGTTTCCTACGAGCAGTACTTC
CASSPSGQGVSYEQYF
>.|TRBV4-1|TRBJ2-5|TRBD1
TGCGCCAGCAGCCAAGATGGCGGCGCAGGGGGCCTGAAGACCCAGTACTTC
CASSQDGGAGGLKTQYF
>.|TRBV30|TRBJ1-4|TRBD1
TGTGCCGTCGACAGGGAATTAGATGAAAAACTGTTTTTT
CAVDRELDEKLFF
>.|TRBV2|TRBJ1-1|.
TGTGCCAGCAGGAGGGCCGGTGAAGCTTTCTTT
CASRRAGEAFF
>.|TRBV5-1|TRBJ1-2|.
TGCGCCAGCAGCTTGGATTTCGGAGGGGACTATGGCTACACCTTC
CASSLDFGGDYGYTF
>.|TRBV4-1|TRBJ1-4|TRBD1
TGCGCCAGCAGCCAAGTCCCGGGACAGGAAAAACTGTTTTTT
CASSQVPGQEKLFF
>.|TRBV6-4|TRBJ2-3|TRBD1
TGTGCCAGCGGGACAGGGGGCACAGATACGCAGTATTTT
CASGTGGTDTQYF
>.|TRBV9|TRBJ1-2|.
TGTGCCAGCAGTGCCGGACTGAACTATGGCTACACCTTC
CASSAGLNYGYTF
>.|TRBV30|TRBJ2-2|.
TGTGCCTGGAATCCAGCTGGGCGAGTCACCGGGGAGCTGTTTTTT
CAWNPAGRVTGELFF
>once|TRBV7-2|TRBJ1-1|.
TGTGCCAGCAGCTTTGGGAGGGGTAACACTGAAGCTTTCTTT
CASSFGRGNTEAFF
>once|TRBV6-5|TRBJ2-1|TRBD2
TGTGCCAGCAGCCCCGGGACTAGCGGGGGATATGAGCAGTTCTTC
CASSPGTSGGYEQFF
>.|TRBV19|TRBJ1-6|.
TGTGCCAGTAGGCTGACAGCAACTAATTCACCCCTCCACTTT
CASRLTATNSPLHF
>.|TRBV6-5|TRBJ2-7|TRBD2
TGTGCCAGCGGACTAGCGGGGGGGTTAAAAGGCGAGCAGTACTTC
CASGLAGGLKGEQYF
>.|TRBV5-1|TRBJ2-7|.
TGCGCCAGCAGATTGCAGTCGGGTACCTACGAGCAGTACTTC
CASRLQSGTYEQYF
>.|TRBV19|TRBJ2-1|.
TGTGCCAGTACGCCCTTTGCGGACAGAGAGCAGTTCTTC
CASTPFADREQFF
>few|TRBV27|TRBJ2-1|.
TGTGCCAGCTTCCGTCCAGGGGAACTAAACAATGAGCAGTTCTTC
CASFRPGELNNEQFF
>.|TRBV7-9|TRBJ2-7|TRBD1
TGTGCCAGCAGCATCGGACAGGGGATGGGGGAGCAGTACTTC
CASSIGQGMGEQYF
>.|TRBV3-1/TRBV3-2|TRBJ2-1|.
TGTGCCAGCAGCCAAACAGTCTACAATGAGCAGTTCTTC
CASSQTVYNEQFF
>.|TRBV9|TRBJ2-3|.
TGTGCCAGCAGCCCCGGGGGAGGGGGGCGTTTTTGGGCCCATTCAGATACGCAGTATTTT
CASSPGGGGRFWAHSDTQYF
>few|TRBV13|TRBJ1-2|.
TGTGCCAGCAGCTTAGGGGCCCGCTATGGCTACACCTTC
CASSLGARYGYTF
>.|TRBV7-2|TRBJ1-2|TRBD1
TGTGCCAGCAGCTCTCGAGGGACAGTTTTGGGCTACACCTTC
CASSSRGTVLGYTF
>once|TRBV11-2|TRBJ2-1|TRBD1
TGTGCCAGCAGCTCGCGGACAGGGTACAATGAGCAGTTCTTC
CASSSRTGYNEQFF
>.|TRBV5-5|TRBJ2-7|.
TGTGCCAGCAGCTTGTTACGGAGCTCCTACGAGCAGTACTTC
CASSLLRSSYEQYF
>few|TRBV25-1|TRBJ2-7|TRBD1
TGTGCCAGCAGTGACCGGGACAGGCACACCTCCTACGAGCAGTACTTC
CASSDRDRHTSYEQYF
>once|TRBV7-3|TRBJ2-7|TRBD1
TGTGCCAGCAGCCGACAGGGCTACGAGCAGTACTTC
CASSRQGYEQYF
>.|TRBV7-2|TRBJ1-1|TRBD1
TGTGCCAGCAGCTCCGACAGGGGTGGGGAAGCTTTCTTT
CASSSDRGGEAFF
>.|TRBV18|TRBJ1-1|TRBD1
TGTGCCAGCTCATCCAACAGGGGCCAGCTCGACACTGAAGCTTTCTTT
CASSSNRGQLDTEAFF
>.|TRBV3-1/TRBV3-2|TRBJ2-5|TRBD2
TGTGCCAGCAGCCATAAGCGGGGGGGCAGGGAGACCCAGTACTTC
CASSHKRGGRETQYF
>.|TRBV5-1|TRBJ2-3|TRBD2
TGCGCCAGCACAAGCACCGGGACTAGCGGGGGGGCCGGGACAGATACGCAGTATTTT
CASTSTGTSGGAGTDTQYF
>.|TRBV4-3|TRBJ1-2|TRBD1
TGCGCCAGCCAACCGTCCAGGACAGGGAGGGGTGGCTACACCTTC
CASQPSRTGRGGYTF
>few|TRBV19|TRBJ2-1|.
TGTGCCAGTAGTATATCGAGTACTAATAATGAGCAGTTCTTC
CASSISSTNNEQFF
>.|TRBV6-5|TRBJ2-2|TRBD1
TGTGCCAGCAGTTACATAGGACAGGGCTCGGGCGGGGAGCTGTTTTTT
CASSYIGQGSGGELFF
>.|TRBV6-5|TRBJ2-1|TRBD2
TGTGCCAGCAGTTACATTAGCGGGGTCGACAATGAGCAGTTCTTC
CASSYISGVDNEQFF
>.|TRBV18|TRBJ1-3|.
TGTGCCAGCTCACCACAAGGCGGACTACCGTCTGGAAACACCATATATTTT
CASSPQGGLPSGNTIYF
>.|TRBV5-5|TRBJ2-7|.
TGTGCCAGCAGCTTACTGGGACTCGGCGAGCAGTACTTC
CASSLLGLGEQYF
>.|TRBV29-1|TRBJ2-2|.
TGCAGCGTTACGCTTCGGCAGGACACCGGGGAGCTGTTTTTT
CSVTLRQDTGELFF
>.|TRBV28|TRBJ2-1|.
TGTGCCAGCTCGGTGGGGACAACCTTAGGGCATGAGCAGTTCTTC
CASSVGTTLGHEQFF
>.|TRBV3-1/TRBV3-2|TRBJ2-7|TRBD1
TGTGCCAGCAGCCGCCGGACAGGCGAGCAGTACTTC
CASSRRTGEQYF
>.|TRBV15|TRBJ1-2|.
TGTGCCACGTCCGGGACACCCAACTATGGCTACACCTTC
CATSGTPNYGYTF
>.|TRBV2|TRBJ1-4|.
TGTGCCACCACACAGGGACGAAATGAAAAACTGTTTTTT
CATTQGRNEKLFF
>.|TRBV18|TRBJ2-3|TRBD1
TGTGCCAGCTCAGGGTTAGGGACAGCCGCAGATACGCAGTATTTT
CASSGLGTAADTQYF
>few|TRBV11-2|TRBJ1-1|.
TGTGCCAGCAGCCGAGGGAGGGCAGAAGCTTTCTTT
CASSRGRAEAFF